These T cell receptor beta chains were read from a single sample in a study of T-cell memory formation after mild COVID-19. TCRdb analysed the 5' RACE reads with MiXCR anew, one entry per CDR3 protein. This table has a few hundred thousand distinct CDR3 sequences, around a tenth appearing once. The material sequenced was PBMCs or a T cell subset sorted from them (not recorded which). The source is a man aged 18 to 29 who had mild COVID-19 (a few samples of this study predate the infection). Cell type and time point are not known. Both conserved end residues are part of each CDR3. The D gene is left open where the match is weak. Size is omitted from some rows. Given values are once, few, many or a class for expanded clones.

>TRBV12-3/TRBV12-4|many|TRBJ2-1|.
CASRSRTHNEQFF
TGTGCCAGCAGAAGTCGGACACACAATGAGCAGTTCTTC
>TRBV20-1|few|TRBJ2-3|.
CSARGKTVAYTDTQYF
TGCAGTGCTAGAGGAAAGACGGTGGCCTACACAGATACGCAGTATTTT
>TRBV12-3/TRBV12-4|.|TRBJ2-2|TRBD1
CASSPGQGAFGELFF
TGTGCCAGCAGCCCGGGACAGGGGGCTTTCGGGGAGCTGTTTTTT
>TRBV5-4|.|TRBJ2-5|TRBD1
CASSPAGQEETQYF
TGTGCCAGCAGCCCCGCGGGACAGGAAGAGACCCAGTACTTC
>TRBV5-1|.|TRBJ2-7|.
CASSSDGTYEQYF
TGCGCCAGCAGTTCCGACGGGACCTACGAGCAGTACTTC
>TRBV5-6|few|TRBJ2-1|.
CASSLPGRYNEQFF
TGTGCCAGCAGCTTGCCGGGGAGGTACAATGAGCAGTTCTTC
>TRBV7-3|.|TRBJ2-7|.
CASTLDPVRAYEQYF
TGTGCCAGCACCCTCGACCCCGTAAGGGCCTACGAGCAGTACTTC
>TRBV20-1|many|TRBJ2-3|.
CSARNPPGFGTDTQYF
TGCAGTGCTCGAAACCCCCCAGGGTTTGGCACAGATACGCAGTATTTT
>TRBV7-2|few|TRBJ1-1|.
CASSRRSGQWTEAFF
TGTGCCAGCAGTCGCCGTTCCGGGCAGTGGACTGAAGCTTTCTTT
>TRBV12-3/TRBV12-4|.|TRBJ2-5|.
CASRRLVGETQYF
TGTGCCAGCAGGAGACTAGTGGGAGAGACCCAGTACTTC
>TRBV5-1|many|TRBJ2-3|.
CASTSEGDTQYF
TGCGCCAGCACCAGCGAGGGTGATACGCAGTATTTT
>TRBV6-2/TRBV6-3|few|TRBJ2-2|.
CASSYDRGATGELFF
TGTGCCAGCAGTTACGATCGGGGGGCCACCGGGGAGCTGTTTTTT
>TRBV5-6|.|TRBJ2-5|TRBD1
CASSLRGTGQETQYF
TGTGCCAGCAGCTTGAGGGGGACAGGCCAAGAGACCCAGTACTTC
>TRBV9|.|TRBJ1-1|.
CASSVNVQGLTEAFF
TGTGCCAGCAGCGTAAACGTCCAGGGACTGACTGAAGCTTTCTTT
>TRBV5-1|few|TRBJ2-5|TRBD1
CASSFRDRAVETQYF
TGCGCCAGCAGCTTCCGGGACAGGGCGGTAGAGACCCAGTACTTC
>TRBV12-3/TRBV12-4|.|TRBJ2-7|.
CASSRRRTTYEQYF
TGTGCCAGCAGCCGGCGACGGACTACCTACGAGCAGTACTTC
>TRBV4-1|.|TRBJ2-1|.
CASSQDRRTEQFF
TGCGCCAGCAGCCAAGACCGCCGCACTGAGCAGTTCTTC
>TRBV7-2|many|TRBJ1-5|TRBD1
CASSPSPGTGVAQHF
TGTGCCAGCAGCCCATCCCCAGGGACAGGGGTGGCCCAGCATTTT
>TRBV20-1|few|TRBJ2-6|.
CSARPGGSGANVLTF
TGCAGTGCTAGGCCCGGGGGCTCTGGGGCCAACGTCCTGACTTTC
>TRBV5-8|many|TRBJ2-7|TRBD1
CASTPGTAYSYEQYF
TGTGCCAGCACCCCCGGGACAGCATACTCCTACGAGCAGTACTTC
>TRBV20-1|few|TRBJ2-5|TRBD1
CSAGDRVLKETQYF
TGCAGTGCTGGAGACAGGGTGTTAAAGGAGACCCAGTACTTC
>TRBV20-1|few|TRBJ2-7|TRBD2
CSAGGGRGSYEQYF
TGCAGTGCCGGCGGGGGACGTGGCTCCTACGAGCAGTACTTC
>TRBV4-1|.|TRBJ2-5|.
CASSLGYPETQYF
TGCGCCAGCAGCCTGGGGTACCCGGAGACCCAGTACTTC
>TRBV5-1|few|TRBJ2-3|.
CASSPAVGTDTQYF
TGCGCCAGCAGCCCCGCGGTAGGCACAGATACGCAGTATTTT
>TRBV6-5|few|TRBJ1-1|.
CASSYYSKAEAFF
TGTGCCAGCAGTTACTATTCCAAAGCTGAAGCTTTCTTT
>TRBV5-1|many|TRBJ2-1|TRBD2
CASSQRGGSYNEQFF
TGCGCCAGCAGCCAGCGGGGGGGCTCCTACAATGAGCAGTTCTTC
>TRBV29-1|.|TRBJ2-1|.
CSVEYGGEQFF
TGCAGCGTTGAATACGGTGGTGAGCAGTTCTTC
>TRBV4-2|.|TRBJ2-3|.
CASSQVSRGPTDTQYF
TGTGCCAGCAGCCAAGTTTCTAGGGGCCCCACAGATACGCAGTATTTT
>TRBV7-3|.|TRBJ1-5|TRBD1
CASSHAGGQRPSNQPQHF
TGTGCCAGCAGCCACGCGGGGGGACAGCGTCCTAGCAATCAGCCCCAGCATTTT
>TRBV20-1|.|TRBJ2-5|TRBD1
CSAPPRDRQETQYF
TGCAGTGCTCCTCCTCGGGACAGACAAGAGACCCAGTACTTC
>TRBV12-3/TRBV12-4|many|TRBJ2-2|TRBD2
CASSQRLAGTGELFF
TGTGCCAGCAGTCAAAGACTAGCGGGGACCGGGGAGCTGTTTTTT
>TRBV28|.|TRBJ2-7|.
CASSFGVVRGGEQYF
TGTGCCAGCAGTTTTGGTGTCGTGAGAGGGGGCGAGCAGTACTTC
>TRBV3-1|few|TRBJ1-2|.
CASSEPGAGSLSGYTF
TGTGCCAGCAGCGAACCCGGGGCCGGGAGCCTTTCTGGCTACACCTTC
>TRBV5-1|.|TRBJ2-1|.
CASSLDFQNNEQFF
TGCGCCAGCAGCTTGGACTTTCAAAACAATGAGCAGTTCTTC
>TRBV5-1|.|TRBJ1-3|TRBD1
CASSLAGQGRGNTIYF
TGCGCCAGCAGCTTGGCAGGACAGGGGCGCGGAAACACCATATATTTT
>TRBV7-8|few|TRBJ2-3|TRBD1
CASSPSRDRGPDTQYF
TGTGCCAGCAGCCCCTCCCGGGACAGGGGTCCAGATACGCAGTATTTT
>TRBV11-2|.|TRBJ2-3|.
CASSPQVPPNTQYF
TGTGCCAGCAGTCCACAGGTCCCACCTAATACGCAGTATTTT
>TRBV18|.|TRBJ1-2|.
CASSHASGYWTF
TGTGCCAGCTCACACGCTTCGGGGTATTGGACCTTC
>TRBV25-1|.|TRBJ2-5|TRBD2
CASSRGLAGEETQYF
TGTGCCAGCAGTAGAGGACTAGCGGGGGAAGAGACCCAGTACTTC
>TRBV20-1|few|TRBJ2-3|TRBD2
CSAREAGSTDTQYF
TGCAGTGCTAGAGAAGCGGGAAGCACAGATACGCAGTATTTT
>TRBV4-1|few|TRBJ2-3|.
CASSLESWGATADTQYF
TGCGCCAGCAGCCTCGAGTCATGGGGGGCTACCGCAGATACGCAGTATTTT
>TRBV5-1|many|TRBJ1-1|TRBD1
CASSWDRGGTEAFF
TGCGCCAGCAGCTGGGACAGGGGTGGAACTGAAGCTTTCTTT
>TRBV20-1|.|TRBJ2-4|.
CSAGELLGTLYIQYF
TGCAGTGCTGGGGAGTTACTAGGGACTCTCTACATTCAGTACTTC
>TRBV5-8|few|TRBJ1-5|.
CASSYDSNQPQHF
TGTGCCAGCAGCTACGATAGCAATCAGCCCCAGCATTTT
>TRBV29-1|.|TRBJ2-4|.
CSVEVTADIQYF
TGCAGCGTTGAAGTGACGGCGGACATTCAGTACTTC
>TRBV5-1|few|TRBJ2-2|TRBD1
CASSSRTGQGFSGELFF
TGCGCCAGCAGCTCGAGGACGGGACAGGGATTTTCCGGGGAGCTGTTTTTT
>TRBV7-2|many|TRBJ2-1|.
CASSRRQDRAEQFF
TGTGCCAGCAGCCGGCGCCAGGACAGAGCTGAGCAGTTCTTC
>TRBV28|.|TRBJ2-4|.
CASSFRPGSSKNIQYF
TGTGCCAGCAGTTTTCGGCCGGGCTCCTCCAAAAACATTCAGTACTTC
>TRBV5-1|few|TRBJ2-2|.
CASSVNTGPPGELFF
TGCGCCAGCAGCGTAAATACAGGGCCCCCCGGGGAGCTGTTTTTT
>TRBV5-1|.|TRBJ2-5|TRBD1
CASSVQGASRQETQYF
TGCGCCAGCAGCGTTCAGGGGGCAAGTCGGCAAGAGACCCAGTACTTC
>TRBV11-2|many|TRBJ2-2|.
CASSSELTGELFF
TGTGCCAGCAGCTCCGAACTCACCGGGGAGCTGTTTTTT
>TRBV9|few|TRBJ2-1|TRBD1
CASSATGTVGLSYNEQFF
TGTGCCAGCAGCGCGACAGGGACGGTGGGCCTTTCTTACAATGAGCAGTTCTTC
>TRBV7-9|few|TRBJ2-1|.
CASSPGLRYNEQFF
TGTGCCAGCAGCCCGGGACTCCGCTACAATGAGCAGTTCTTC